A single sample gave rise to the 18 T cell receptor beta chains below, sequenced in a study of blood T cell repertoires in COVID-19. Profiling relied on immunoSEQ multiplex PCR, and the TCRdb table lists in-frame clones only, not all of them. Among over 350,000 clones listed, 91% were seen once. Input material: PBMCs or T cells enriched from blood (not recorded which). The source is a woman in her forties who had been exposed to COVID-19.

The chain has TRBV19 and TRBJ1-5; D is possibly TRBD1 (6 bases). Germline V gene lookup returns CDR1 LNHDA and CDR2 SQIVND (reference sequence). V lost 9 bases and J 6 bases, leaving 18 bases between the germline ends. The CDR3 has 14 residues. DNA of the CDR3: TGTGCCAGCCAGGACAGTGGGGTTAGTCAGCCCCAGCATTTT. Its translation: CASQDSGVSQPQHF.

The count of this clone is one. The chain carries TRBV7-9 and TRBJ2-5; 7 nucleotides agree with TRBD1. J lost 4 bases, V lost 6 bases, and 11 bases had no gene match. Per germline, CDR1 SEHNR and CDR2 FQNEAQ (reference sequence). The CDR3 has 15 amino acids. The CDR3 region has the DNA TGTGCCAGCAGGGGAATAGGCAGGGGGACAGAGACCCAGTACTTC. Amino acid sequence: CASRGIGRGTETQYF.

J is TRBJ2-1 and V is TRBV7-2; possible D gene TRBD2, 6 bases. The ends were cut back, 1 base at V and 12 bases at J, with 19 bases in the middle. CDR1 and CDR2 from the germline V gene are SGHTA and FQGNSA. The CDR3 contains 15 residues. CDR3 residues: CASSLVPRGLGWQFF. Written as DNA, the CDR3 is TGTGCCAGCAGCTTAGTCCCGCGGGGCTTGGGGTGGCAGTTCTTC.

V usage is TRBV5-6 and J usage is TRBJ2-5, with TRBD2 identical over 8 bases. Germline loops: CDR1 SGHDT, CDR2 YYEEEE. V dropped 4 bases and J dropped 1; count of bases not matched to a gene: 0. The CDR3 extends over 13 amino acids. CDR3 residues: CASSRGGQETQYF. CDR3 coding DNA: TGTGCCAGCAGCCGGGGGGGCCAAGAGACCCAGTACTTC.

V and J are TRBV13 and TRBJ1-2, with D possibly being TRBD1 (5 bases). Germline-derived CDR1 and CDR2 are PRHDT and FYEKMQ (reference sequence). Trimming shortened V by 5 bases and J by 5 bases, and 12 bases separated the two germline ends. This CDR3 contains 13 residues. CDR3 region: CASSQDGGYGYTF. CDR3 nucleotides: TGTGCCAGCAGCCAGGACGGGGGTTATGGCTACACCTTC.

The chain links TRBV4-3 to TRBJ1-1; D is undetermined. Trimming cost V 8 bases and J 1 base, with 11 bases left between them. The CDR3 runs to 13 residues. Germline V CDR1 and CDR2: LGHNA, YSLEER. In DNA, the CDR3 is TGCGCCAGCGGGAGTCGGGGGAACACTGAAGCTTTCTTT. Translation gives CASGSRGNTEAFF.

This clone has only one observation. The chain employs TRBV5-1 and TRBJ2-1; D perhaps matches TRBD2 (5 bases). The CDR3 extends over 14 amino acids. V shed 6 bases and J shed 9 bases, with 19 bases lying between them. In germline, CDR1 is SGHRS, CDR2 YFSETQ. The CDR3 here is CASTQTRSRGEQFF. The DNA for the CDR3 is TGCGCCAGCACCCAAACAAGGTCTCGGGGTGAGCAGTTCTTC.

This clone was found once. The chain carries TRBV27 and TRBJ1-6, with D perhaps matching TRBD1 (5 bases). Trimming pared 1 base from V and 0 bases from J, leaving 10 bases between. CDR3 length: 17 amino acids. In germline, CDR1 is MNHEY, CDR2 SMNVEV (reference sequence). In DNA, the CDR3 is TGTGCCAGCAGTTTATATCAGGGAAGCTCCTATAATTCACCCCTCCACTTT. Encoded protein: CASSLYQGSSYNSPLHF.

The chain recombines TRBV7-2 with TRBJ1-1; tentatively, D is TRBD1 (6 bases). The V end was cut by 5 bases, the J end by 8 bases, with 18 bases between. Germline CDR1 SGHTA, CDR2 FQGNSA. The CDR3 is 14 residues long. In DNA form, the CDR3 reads TGTGCCAGCAGCCCCAGGGACACCCGCCTAGAAGCTTTCTTT. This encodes CASSPRDTRLEAFF.

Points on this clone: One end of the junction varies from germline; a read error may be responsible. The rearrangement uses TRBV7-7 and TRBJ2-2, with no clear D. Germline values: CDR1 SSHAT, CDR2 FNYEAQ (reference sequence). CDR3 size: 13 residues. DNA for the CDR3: TGTGCTAGCAGCCCAACAGTCACCGGGGAGCTGTTTTTT. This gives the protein CASSPTVTGELFF.

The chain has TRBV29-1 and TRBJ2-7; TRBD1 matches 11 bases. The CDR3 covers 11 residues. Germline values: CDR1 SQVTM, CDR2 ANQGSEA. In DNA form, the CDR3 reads TGCAGCGTAATCTCGGACAGGGGGCGCGTAGTC. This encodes CSVISDRGRVV.

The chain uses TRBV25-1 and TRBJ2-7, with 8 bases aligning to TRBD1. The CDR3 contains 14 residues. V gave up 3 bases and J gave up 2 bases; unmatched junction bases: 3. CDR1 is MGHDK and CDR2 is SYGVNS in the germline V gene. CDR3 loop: CASSEGTGTYEQYF. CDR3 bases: TGTGCCAGCAGTGAGGGGACAGGAACCTACGAGCAGTACTTC.

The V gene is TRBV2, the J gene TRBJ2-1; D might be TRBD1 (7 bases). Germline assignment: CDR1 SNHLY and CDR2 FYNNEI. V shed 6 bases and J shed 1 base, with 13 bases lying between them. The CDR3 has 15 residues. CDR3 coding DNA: TGTGCCAGCAGCCCCGGGGGACAGTCCTACAATGAGCAGTTCTTC. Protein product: CASSPGGQSYNEQFF.

In DNA form, the CDR3 reads TGTGCCAGCAGTGAAGACAGGGATGAAAAACTGTTTTTT. Protein product: CASSEDRDEKLFF. This chain joins TRBV2 and TRBJ1-4; a possible D gene is TRBD1 (6 bases). Germline V gene data show CDR1 as SNHLY and CDR2 as FYNNEI. CDR3 size: 13 residues. Trimming removed 1 base from V and 6 bases from J, with 6 bases in between.

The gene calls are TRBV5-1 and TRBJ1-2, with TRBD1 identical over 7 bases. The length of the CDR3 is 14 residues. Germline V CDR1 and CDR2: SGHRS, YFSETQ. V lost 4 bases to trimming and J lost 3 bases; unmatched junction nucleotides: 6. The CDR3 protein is CASSQPGTDYGYTF. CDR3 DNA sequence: TGCGCCAGCAGCCAGCCTGGGACAGACTATGGCTACACCTTC.

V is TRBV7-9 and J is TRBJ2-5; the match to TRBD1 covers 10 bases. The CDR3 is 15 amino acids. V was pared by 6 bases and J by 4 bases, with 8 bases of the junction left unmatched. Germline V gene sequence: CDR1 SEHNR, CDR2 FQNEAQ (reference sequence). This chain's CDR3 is CASRGDRGNGETQYF. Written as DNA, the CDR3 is TGTGCCAGCAGGGGGGACAGGGGAAATGGAGAGACCCAGTACTTC.

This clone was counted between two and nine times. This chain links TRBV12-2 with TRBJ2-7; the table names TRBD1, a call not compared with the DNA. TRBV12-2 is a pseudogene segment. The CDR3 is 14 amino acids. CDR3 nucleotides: TGTGCAAGTCGCTTTGGACAGGGGGACCACGAGCAGTACTTC. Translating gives CASRFGQGDHEQYF.

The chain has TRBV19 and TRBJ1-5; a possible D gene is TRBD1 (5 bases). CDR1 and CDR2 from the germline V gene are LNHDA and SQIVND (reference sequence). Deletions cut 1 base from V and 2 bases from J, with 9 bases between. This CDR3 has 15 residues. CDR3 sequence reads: CASSIGGPGNQPQHF. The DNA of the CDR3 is TGTGCCAGTAGTATAGGGGGCCCAGGCAATCAGCCCCAGCATTTT.